A single T cell receptor (beta chain) is shown here with its context. It lacks a known antigen. Per-base quality was not reported, and no clone a single base away is much larger than it. These data originate in a study of response to subunit inactivated influenza vaccine (dated by TCRdb to the late 2010s). Background on the whole study: The study used deep quantitative T cell receptor repertoire profiling to track responses to a trivalent subunit inactivated influenza vaccine.

Cut back by 6 bases and 4 bases, the V and J ends lie 9 bases apart. Reading the germline V gene (reference sequence) gives CDR1 DFQATT and CDR2 SNEGSKA. The CDR3 starts with the cysteine, ends with the phenylalanine, and has 11 residues. Just CDR3 DNA is preserved here, 33 bases in frame from base 1. The paper as a whole reports these results and caveats: According to the authors, only a limited number of new T cells may be recruited by each seasonal influenza vaccination.

The method was RT-PCR. Sequencing instrument: Illumina HiSeq 2500. TCRdb handled the public reads itself, with Q25 trimming in fastp and clone calling in MiXCR, and kept productive beta chains. Merged by CDR3 protein, the rows form single entries marked with the most common genes and DNA. The sample data list 500,000 to 650,000 distinct CDR3 sequences, and 7.5% to 8.5% of these were observed just once. The ten largest clones represent over 10% of the sample. This receptor chain uses TRBV20-1 and TRBJ1-2, with the identity of the D gene unclear. Sample: PBMCs from blood, taken around 25 months after vaccination. The origin of this receptor is a man aged 50-75 years who received an inactivated influenza vaccine. Donor details come from another sample of the same person, matched by shared clones. In nucleotide form, the sequence is TGCAGTGCCCTAGGGCTCTATGGCTACACCTTC. Translation gives CSALGLYGYTF.